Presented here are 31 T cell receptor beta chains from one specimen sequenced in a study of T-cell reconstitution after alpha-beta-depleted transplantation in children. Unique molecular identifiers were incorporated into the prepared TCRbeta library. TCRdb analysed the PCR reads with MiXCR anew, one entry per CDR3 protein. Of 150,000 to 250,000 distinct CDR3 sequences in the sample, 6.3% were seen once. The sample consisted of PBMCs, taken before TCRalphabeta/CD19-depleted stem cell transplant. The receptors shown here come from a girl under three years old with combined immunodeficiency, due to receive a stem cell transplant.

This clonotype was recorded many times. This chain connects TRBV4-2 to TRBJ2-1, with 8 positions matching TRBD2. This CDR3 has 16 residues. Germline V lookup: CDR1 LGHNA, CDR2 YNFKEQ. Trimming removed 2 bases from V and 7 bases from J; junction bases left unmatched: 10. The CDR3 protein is CASSQPSLAGGNEQFF. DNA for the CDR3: TGTGCCAGCAGCCAACCGTCCCTAGCGGGTGGGAATGAGCAGTTCTTC.

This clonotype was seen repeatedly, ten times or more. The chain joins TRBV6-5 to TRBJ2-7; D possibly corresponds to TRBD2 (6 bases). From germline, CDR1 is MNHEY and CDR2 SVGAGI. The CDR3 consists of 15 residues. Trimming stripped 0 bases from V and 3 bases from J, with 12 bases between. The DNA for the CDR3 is TGTGCCAGCAGTTACTCGGGGGGTACGCACTACGAGCAGTACTTC. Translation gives CASSYSGGTHYEQYF.

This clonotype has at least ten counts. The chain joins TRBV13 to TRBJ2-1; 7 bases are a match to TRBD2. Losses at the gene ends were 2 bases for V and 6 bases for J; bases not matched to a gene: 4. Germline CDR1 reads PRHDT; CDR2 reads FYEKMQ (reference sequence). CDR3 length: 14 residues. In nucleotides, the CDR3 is TGTGCCAGCAGCTTATCCCCTAGCGGCAATGAGCAGTTCTTC. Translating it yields CASSLSPSGNEQFF.

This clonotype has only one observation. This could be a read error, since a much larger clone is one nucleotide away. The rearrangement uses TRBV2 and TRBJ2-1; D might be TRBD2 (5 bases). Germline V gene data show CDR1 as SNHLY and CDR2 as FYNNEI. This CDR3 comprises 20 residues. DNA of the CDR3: TGTGCCACCCTAGGGAGTGGCGCTGCTACGTCCCGCAGCTCCTACAATGAGCGGTTCTTC. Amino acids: CATLGSGAATSRSSYNERFF.

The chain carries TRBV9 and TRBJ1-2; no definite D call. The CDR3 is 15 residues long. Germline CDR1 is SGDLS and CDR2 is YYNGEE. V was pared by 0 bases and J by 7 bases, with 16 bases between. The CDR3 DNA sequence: TGTGCCAGCAGCGTAGATTCAGTTGGACCGGGTGGCTACACCTTC. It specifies CASSVDSVGPGGYTF.

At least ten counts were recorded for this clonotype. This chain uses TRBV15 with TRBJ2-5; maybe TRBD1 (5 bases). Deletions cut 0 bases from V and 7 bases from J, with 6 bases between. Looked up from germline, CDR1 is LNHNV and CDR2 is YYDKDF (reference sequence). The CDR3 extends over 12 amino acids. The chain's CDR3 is CATSRDQGTQYF. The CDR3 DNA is TGTGCCACCAGCAGAGACCAGGGGACCCAGTACTTC. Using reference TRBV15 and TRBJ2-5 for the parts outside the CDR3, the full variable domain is DAMVIQNPRYQVTQFGKPVTLSCSQTLNHNVMYWYQQKSSQAPKLLFHYYDKDFNNEADTPDNFQSRRPNTSFCFLDIRSPGLGDTAMYLCATSRDQGTQYFGPGTRLLVL.

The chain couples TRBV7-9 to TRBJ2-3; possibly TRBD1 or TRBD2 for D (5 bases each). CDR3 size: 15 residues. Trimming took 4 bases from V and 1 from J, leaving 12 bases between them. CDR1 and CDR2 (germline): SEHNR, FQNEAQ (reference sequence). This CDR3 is CASSSRLGRTDTQYF. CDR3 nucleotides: TGTGCCAGCAGCTCACGGTTGGGACGCACAGATACGCAGTATTTT.

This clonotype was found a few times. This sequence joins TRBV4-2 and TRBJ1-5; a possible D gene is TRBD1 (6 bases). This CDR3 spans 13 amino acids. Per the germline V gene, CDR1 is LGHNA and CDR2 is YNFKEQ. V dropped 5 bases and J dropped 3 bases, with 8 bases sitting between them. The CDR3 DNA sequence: TGTGCCAGCAGCTCAGGGGACAATCAGCCCCAGCATTTT. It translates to CASSSGDNQPQHF.

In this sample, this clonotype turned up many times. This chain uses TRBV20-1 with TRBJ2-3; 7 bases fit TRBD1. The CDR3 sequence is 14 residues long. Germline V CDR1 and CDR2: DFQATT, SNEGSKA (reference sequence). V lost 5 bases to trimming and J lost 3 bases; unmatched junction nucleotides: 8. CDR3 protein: CSAPQQGLTDTQYF. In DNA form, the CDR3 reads TGCAGTGCTCCCCAACAGGGGTTAACAGATACGCAGTATTTT.

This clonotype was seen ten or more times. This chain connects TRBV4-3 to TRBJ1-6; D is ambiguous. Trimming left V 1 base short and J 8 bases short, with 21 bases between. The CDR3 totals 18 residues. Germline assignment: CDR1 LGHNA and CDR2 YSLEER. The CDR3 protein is CASSQVKLPRGSYSPLHF. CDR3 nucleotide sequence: TGCGCCAGCAGCCAAGTAAAGCTCCCCCGAGGCTCTTATTCACCCCTCCACTTT.

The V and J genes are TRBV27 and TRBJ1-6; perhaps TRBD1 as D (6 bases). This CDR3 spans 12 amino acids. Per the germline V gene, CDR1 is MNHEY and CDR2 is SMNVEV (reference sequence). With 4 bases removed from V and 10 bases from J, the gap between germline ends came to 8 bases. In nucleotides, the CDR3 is TGTGCCAGCAGTTACGGGGGCTCACCCCTCCACTTT. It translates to CASSYGGSPLHF.

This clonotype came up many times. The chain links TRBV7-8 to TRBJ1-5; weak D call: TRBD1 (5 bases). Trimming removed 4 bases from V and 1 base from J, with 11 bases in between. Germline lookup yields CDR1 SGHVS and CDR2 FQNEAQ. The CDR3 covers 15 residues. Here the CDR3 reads CASSSPGLSNQPQHF. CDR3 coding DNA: TGTGCCAGCAGCTCCCCAGGGCTAAGCAATCAGCCCCAGCATTTT.

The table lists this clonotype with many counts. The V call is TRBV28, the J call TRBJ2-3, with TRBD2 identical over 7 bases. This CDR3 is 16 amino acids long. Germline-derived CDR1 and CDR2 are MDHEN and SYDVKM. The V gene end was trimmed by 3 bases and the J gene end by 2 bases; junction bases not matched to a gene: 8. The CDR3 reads CASSFDRRDYTDTQYF. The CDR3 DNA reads TGTGCCAGCAGTTTTGATCGGAGGGACTACACAGATACGCAGTATTTT.

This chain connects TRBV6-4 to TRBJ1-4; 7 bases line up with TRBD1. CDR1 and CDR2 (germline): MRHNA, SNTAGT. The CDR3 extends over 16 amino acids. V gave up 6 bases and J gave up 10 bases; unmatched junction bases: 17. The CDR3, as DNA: TGTGCCAGCAGCCCACGACAGGGAAAAAACTGGGGAAAACTGTTTTTT. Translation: CASSPRQGKNWGKLFF.

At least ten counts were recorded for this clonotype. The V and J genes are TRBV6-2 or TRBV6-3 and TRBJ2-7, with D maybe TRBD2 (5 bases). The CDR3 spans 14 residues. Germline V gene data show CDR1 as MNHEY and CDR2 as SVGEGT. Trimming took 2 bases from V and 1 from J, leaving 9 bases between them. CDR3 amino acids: CASSYEGGSYEQYF. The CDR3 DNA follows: TGTGCCAGCAGTTACGAGGGCGGATCCTACGAGCAGTACTTC.

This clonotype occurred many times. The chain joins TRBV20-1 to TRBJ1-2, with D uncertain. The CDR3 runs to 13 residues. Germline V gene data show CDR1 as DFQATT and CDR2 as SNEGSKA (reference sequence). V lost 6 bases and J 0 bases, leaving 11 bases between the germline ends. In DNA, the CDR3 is TGCAGTGCCCGATCGGCAGCTAACTATGGCTACACCTTC. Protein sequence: CSARSAANYGYTF.

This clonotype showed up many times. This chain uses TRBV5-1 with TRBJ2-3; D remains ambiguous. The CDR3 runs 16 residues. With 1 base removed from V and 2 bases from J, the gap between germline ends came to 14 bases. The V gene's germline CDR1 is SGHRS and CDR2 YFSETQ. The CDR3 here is CASSLSWVTNTDTQYF. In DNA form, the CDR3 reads TGCGCCAGCAGCTTGAGCTGGGTAACTAACACAGATACGCAGTATTTT.

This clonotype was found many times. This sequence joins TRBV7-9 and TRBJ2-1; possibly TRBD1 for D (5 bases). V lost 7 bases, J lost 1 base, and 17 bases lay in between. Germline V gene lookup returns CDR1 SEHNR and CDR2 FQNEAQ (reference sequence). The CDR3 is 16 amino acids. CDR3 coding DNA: TGTGCCAGCATCCTCGGAGCACCAGGGTCCTACAATGAGCAGTTCTTC. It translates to CASILGAPGSYNEQFF.

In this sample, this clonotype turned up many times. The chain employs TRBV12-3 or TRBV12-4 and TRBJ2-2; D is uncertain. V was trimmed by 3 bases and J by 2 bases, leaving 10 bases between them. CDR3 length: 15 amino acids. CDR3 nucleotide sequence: TGTGCCAGCAGTTTTTGGACCCTTAACACCGGGGAGCTGTTTTTT. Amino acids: CASSFWTLNTGELFF.

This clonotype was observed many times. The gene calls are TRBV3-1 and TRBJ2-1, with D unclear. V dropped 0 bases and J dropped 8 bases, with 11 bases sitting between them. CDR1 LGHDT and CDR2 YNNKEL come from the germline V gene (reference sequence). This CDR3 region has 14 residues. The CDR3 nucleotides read TGTGCCAGCAGCCAAGAAACGAGTCACGATGAGCAGTTCTTC. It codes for CASSQETSHDEQFF.

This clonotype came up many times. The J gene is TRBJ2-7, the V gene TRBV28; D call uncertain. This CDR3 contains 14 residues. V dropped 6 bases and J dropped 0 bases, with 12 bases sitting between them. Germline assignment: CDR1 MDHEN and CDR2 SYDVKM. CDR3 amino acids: CASRARFPSYEQYF. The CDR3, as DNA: TGTGCCAGCAGGGCCCGGTTTCCCTCCTACGAGCAGTACTTC.

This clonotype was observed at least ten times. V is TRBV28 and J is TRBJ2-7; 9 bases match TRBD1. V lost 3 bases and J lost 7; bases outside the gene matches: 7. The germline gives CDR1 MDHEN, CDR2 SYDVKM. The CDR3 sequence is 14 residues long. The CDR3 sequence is CASSFAGTGYEQYF. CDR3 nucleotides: TGTGCCAGCAGTTTTGCCGGGACAGGGTATGAGCAGTACTTC.

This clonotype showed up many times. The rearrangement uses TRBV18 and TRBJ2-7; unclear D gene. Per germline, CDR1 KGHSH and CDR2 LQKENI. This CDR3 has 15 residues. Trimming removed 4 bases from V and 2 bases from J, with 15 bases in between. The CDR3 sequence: CASSQSDFSPYEQYF. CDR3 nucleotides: TGTGCCAGCTCACAATCCGACTTCTCCCCCTACGAGCAGTACTTC.

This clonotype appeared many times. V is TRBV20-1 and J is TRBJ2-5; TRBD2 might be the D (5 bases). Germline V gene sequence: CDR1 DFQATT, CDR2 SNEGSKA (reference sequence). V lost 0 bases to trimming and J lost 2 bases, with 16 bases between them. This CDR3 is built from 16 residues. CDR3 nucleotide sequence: TGCAGTGCTAGAGATCGATCTAGCTGGAGGCAAGAGACCCAGTACTTC. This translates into CSARDRSSWRQETQYF.

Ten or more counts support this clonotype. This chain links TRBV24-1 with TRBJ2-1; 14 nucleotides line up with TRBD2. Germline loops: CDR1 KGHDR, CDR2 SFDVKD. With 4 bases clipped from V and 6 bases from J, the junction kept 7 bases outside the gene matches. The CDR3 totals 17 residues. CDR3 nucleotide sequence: TGTGCCACCAGTGACAACATGGGACTAGCGGGGGCCAATGAGCAGTTCTTC. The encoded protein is CATSDNMGLAGANEQFF.

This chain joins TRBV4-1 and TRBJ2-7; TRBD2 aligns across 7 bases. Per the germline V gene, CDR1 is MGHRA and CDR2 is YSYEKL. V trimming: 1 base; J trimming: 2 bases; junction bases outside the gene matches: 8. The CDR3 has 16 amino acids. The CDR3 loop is CASSQGGGRDPYEQYF. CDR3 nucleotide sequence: TGCGCCAGCAGCCAAGGGGGGGGAAGGGATCCCTACGAGCAGTACTTC.

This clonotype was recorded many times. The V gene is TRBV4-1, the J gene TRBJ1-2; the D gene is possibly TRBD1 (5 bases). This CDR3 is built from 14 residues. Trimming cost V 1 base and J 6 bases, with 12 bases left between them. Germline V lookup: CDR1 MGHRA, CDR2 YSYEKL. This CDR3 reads CASSQVGRTDGYTF. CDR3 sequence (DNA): TGCGCCAGCAGCCAAGTGGGGCGGACTGATGGCTACACCTTC.

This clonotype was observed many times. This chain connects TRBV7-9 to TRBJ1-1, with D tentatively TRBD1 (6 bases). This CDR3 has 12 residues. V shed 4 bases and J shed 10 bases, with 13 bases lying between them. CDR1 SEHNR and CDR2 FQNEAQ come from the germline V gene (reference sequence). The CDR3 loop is CASSSTGRGAFF. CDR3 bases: TGTGCCAGCAGCTCAACCGGCAGGGGAGCTTTCTTT. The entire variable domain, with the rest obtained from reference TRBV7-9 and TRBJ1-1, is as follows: DTGVSQNPRHKITKRGQNVTFRCDPISEHNRLYWYRQTLGQGPEFLTYFQNEAQLEKSRLLSDRFSAERPKGSFSTLEIQRTEQGDSAMYLCASSSTGRGAFFGQGTRLTVV.

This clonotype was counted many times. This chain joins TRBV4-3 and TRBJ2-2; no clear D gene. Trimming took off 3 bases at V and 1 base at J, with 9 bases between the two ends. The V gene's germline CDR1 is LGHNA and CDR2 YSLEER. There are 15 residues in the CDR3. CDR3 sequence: CASSHAVLNTGELFF. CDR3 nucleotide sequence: TGCGCCAGCAGCCACGCGGTCTTGAACACCGGGGAGCTGTTTTTT.

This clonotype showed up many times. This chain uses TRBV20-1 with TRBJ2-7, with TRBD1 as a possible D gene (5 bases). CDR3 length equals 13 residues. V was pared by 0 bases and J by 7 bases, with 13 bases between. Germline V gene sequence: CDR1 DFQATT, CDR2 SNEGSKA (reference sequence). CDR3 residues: CSARETGRAEQYF. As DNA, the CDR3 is TGCAGTGCTAGAGAAACAGGCAGGGCGGAGCAGTACTTC.

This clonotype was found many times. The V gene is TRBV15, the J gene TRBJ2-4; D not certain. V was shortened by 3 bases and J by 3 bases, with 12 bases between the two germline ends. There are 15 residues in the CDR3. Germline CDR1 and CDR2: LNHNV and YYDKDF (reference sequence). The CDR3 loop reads CATSRGSAGKNIQYF. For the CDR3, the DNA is TGTGCCACCAGCAGGGGGTCAGCTGGCAAAAACATTCAGTACTTC.